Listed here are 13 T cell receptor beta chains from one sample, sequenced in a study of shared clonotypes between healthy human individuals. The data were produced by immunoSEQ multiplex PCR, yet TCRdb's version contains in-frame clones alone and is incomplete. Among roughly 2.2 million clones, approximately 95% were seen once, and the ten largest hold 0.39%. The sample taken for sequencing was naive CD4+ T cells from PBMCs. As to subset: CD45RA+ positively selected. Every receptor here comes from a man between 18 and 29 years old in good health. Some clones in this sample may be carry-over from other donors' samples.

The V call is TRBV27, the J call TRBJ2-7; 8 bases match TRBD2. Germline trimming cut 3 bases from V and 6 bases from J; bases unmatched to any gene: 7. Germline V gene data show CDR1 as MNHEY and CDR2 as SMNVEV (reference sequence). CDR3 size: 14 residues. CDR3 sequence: CASSFKREFSEQYF. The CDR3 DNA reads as TGTGCCAGCAGTTTCAAGCGGGAGTTTTCCGAGCAGTACTTC.

CDR3 in DNA: TGTGCCAGCAGCTTACAAGCCGGGACTAGATACGAGCAGTACTTC. Residues: CASSLQAGTRYEQYF. V and J are TRBV11-3 and TRBJ2-7; 8 positions match TRBD2. The length of the CDR3 is 15 residues. CDR1 and CDR2 from the germline V gene are SGHNT and YENEEA. The junction had 7 bases not matched to a gene; V was cut back by 2 bases and J by 4 bases.

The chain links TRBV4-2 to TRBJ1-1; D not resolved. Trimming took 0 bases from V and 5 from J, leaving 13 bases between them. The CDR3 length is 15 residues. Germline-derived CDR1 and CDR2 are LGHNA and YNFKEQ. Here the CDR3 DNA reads TGTGCCAGCAGCCAAGAAATAGGGTATGGGACTGAAGCTTTCTTT. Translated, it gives CASSQEIGYGTEAFF.

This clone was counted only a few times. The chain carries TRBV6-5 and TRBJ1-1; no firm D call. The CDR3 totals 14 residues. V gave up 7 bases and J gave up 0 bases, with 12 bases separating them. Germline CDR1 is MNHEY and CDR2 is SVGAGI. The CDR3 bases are TGTGCCAGCAAGAGGCACGGTGTGAACACTGAAGCTTTCTTT. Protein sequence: CASKRHGVNTEAFF.

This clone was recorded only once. The DNA of the CDR3 is TGTGCCAGCTCGCAGCGGACAGGGGGAGGCGAGCAGTACTTC. Translating gives CASSQRTGGGEQYF. The genes are TRBV18 and TRBJ2-7, with 10 bases lining up with TRBD1. This CDR3 has 14 residues. J was trimmed by 6 bases and V by 6 bases; bases with no gene match: 8. From germline, CDR1 is KGHSH and CDR2 LQKENI.

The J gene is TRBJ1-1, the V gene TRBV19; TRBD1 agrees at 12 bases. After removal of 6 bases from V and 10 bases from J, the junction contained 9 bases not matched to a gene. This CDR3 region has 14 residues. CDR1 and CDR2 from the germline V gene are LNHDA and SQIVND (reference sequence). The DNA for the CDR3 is TGTGCCAGTAGAACGGGACAGGGGGCCGTGGGAGCTTTCTTT. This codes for CASRTGQGAVGAFF.

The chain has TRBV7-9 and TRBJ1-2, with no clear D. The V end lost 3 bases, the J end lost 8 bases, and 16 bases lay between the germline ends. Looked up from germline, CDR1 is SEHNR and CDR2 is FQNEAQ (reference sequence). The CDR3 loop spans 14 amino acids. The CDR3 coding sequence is TGTGCCAGCAGCTTTGACTCAGCGGAGAAGGGCTACACCTTC. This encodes CASSFDSAEKGYTF.

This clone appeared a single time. CDR3 coding DNA: TGTGCCAGCGGGGACCCCGGGACAGGGGGAAATGAGCAGTTCTTC. It codes for CASGDPGTGGNEQFF. The genes are TRBV5-8 and TRBJ2-1; 11 positions match TRBD1. V trimming: 7 bases; J trimming: 7 bases; junction bases outside the gene matches: 10. CDR1 and CDR2 (germline): SGHTS, YDEGEE. This CDR3 has 15 residues.

The CDR3 coding sequence is TGTGCCAGCACCGTGGGGCACCTGCCCTACGAGCAGTACTTC. Translation gives CASTVGHLPYEQYF. The chain has TRBV6-1 and TRBJ2-7; possible D gene TRBD1, 5 bases. Germline lookup yields CDR1 MNHNS and CDR2 SASEGT. This CDR3 contains 14 residues. V lost 7 bases to trimming and J lost 2 bases, with 15 bases between them.

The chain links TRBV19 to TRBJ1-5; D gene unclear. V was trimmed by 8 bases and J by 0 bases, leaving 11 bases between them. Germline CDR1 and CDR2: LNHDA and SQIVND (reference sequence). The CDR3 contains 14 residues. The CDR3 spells CASSRPVSNQPQHF. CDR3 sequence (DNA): TGTGCCAGTTCCCGACCGGTTAGCAATCAGCCCCAGCATTTT.

The DNA for the CDR3 is TGTGCCAGAAGCCGGGACAAAGATAGCAATCAGCCCCAGCATTTT. Encoded protein: CARSRDKDSNQPQHF. This chain uses TRBV5-3 with TRBJ1-5, with TRBD1 as a possible D gene (6 bases). TRBV5-3 is assigned to the ORF class and has an uncertain function. V lost 4 bases, J lost 0 bases, and 11 bases lay in between. The CDR3 extends over 15 amino acids.

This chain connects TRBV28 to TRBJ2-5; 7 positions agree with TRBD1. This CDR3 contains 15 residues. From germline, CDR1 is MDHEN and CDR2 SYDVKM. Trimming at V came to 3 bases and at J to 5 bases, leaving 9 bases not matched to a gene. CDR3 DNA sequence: TGTGCCAGCAGTTTGACAGGGTCCTCGTGGGAGACCCAGTACTTC. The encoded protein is CASSLTGSSWETQYF.

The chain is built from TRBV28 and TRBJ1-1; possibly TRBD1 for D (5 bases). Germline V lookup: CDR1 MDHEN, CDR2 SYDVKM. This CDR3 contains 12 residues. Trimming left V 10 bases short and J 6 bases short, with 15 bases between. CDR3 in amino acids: CATRGGLAEAFF. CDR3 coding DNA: TGTGCCACCCGGGGGGGGTTGGCTGAAGCTTTCTTT.